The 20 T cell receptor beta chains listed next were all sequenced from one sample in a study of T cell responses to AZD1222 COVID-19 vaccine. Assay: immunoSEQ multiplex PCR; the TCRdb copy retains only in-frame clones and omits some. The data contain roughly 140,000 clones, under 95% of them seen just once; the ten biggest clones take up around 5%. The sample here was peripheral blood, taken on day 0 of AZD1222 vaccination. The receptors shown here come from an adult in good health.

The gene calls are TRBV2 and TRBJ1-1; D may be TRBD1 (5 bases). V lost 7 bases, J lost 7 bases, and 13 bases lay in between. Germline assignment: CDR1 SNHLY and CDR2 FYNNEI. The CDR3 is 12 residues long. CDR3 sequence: CASTGDISEAFF. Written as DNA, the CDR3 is TGTGCCAGCACGGGGGATATCAGTGAAGCTTTCTTT.

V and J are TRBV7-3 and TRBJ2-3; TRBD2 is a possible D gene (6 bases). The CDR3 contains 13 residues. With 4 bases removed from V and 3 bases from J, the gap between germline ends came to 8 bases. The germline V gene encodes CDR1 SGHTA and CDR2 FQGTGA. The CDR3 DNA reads TGTGCCAGCAGCTATGGGGGGACAGATACGCAGTATTTT. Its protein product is CASSYGGTDTQYF.

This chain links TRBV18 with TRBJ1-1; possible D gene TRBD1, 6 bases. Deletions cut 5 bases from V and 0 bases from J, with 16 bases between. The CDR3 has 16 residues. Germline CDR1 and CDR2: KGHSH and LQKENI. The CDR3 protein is CASSSQGPTMNTEAFF. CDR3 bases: TGTGCCAGCTCATCACAGGGACCCACTATGAACACTGAAGCTTTCTTT.

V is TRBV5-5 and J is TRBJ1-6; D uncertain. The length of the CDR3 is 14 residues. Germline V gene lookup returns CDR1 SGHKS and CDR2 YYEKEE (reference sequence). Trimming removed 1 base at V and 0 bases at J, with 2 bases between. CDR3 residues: CASSLSSYNSPLHF. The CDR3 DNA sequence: TGTGCCAGCAGCTTGAGCTCCTATAATTCACCCCTCCACTTT.

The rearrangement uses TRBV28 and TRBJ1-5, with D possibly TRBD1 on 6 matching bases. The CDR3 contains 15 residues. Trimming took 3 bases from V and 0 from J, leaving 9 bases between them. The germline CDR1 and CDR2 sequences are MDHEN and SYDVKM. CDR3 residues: CASSFSGDSNQPQHF. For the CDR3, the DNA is TGTGCCAGCAGTTTCTCAGGGGATAGCAATCAGCCCCAGCATTTT.

The CDR3 here is CASSLFGTSGRRSDTQYF. The CDR3 DNA is TGTGCCAGCAGCTTGTTCGGGACTAGCGGGAGGAGGTCAGATACGCAGTATTTT. The rearrangement uses TRBV5-6 and TRBJ2-3, with 15 bases identical to TRBD2. CDR1 SGHDT and CDR2 YYEEEE come from the germline V gene. Trimming at V came to 1 base and at J to 4 bases, leaving 7 bases not matched to a gene. The CDR3 is 18 residues long.

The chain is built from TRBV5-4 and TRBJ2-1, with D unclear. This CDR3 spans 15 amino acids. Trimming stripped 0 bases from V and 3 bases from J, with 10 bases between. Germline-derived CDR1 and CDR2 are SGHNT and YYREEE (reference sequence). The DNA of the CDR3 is TGTGCCAGCAGCTTGGAAGACGTTCTCTACAATGAGCAGTTCTTC. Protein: CASSLEDVLYNEQFF.

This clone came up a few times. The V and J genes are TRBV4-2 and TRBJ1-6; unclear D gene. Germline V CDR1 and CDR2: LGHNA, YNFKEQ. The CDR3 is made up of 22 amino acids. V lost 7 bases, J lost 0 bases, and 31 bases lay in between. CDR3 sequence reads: CASTGYLRRGRRSLSYNSPLHF. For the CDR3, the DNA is TGTGCCAGCACCGGCTACCTGAGACGCGGAAGAAGGTCCCTCTCCTATAATTCACCCCTCCACTTT.

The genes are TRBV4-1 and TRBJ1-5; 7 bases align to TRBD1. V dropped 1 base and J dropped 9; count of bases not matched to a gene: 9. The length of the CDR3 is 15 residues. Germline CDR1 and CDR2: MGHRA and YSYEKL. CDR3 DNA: TGCGCCAGCAGCCAAGGGGACAGTTGGTTTCGGCCCCAGCATTTT. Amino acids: CASSQGDSWFRPQHF.

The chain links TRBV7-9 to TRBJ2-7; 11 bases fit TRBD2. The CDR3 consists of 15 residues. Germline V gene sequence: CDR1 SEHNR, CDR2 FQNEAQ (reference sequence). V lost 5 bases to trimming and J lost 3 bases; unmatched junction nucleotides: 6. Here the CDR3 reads CASSPLAGGLYEQYF. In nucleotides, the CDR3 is TGTGCCAGCAGCCCTCTAGCGGGAGGACTCTACGAGCAGTACTTC.

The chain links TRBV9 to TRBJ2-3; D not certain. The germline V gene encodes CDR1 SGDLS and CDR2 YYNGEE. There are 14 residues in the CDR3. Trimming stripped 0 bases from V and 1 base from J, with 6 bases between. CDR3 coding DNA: TGTGCCAGCAGCGTAGGTAAGGGCACAGATACGCAGTATTTT. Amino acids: CASSVGKGTDTQYF. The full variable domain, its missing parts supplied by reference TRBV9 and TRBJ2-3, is DSGVTQTPKHLITATGQRVTLRCSPRSGDLSVYWYQQSLDQGLQFLIQYYNGEERAKGNILERFSAQQFPDLHSELNLSSLELGDSALYFCASSVGKGTDTQYFGPGTRLTVL.

The CDR3 DNA follows: TGTGCCAGCAGCAAATTCCCTGGGACAGTTAAAGAGACCCAGTACTTC. This codes for CASSKFPGTVKETQYF. The chain couples TRBV21-1 to TRBJ2-5; the listed D gene, TRBD1, was not tested against the DNA. TRBV21-1 is described as a pseudogene. The CDR3 runs 16 residues.

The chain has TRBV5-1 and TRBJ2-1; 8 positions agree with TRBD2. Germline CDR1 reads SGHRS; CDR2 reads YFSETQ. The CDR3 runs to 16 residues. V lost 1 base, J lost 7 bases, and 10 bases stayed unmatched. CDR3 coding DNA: TGCGCCAGCAGCTTGTCCCCTAGCGGGTCGTGGAATGAGCAGTTCTTC. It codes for CASSLSPSGSWNEQFF.

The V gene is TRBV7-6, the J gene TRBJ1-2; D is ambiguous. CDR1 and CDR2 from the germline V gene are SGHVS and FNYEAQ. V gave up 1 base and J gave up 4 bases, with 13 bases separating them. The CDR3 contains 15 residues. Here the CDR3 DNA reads TGTGCCAGCAGCTTAGAGTCCCAGACCTTCTATGGCTACACCTTC. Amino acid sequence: CASSLESQTFYGYTF.

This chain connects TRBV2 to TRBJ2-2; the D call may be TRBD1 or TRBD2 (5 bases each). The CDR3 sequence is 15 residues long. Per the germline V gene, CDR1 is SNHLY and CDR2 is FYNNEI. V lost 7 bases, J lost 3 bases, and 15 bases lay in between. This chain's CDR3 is CASMPTRDDTGELFF. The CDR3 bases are TGTGCCAGCATGCCAACAAGGGACGACACCGGGGAGCTGTTTTTT. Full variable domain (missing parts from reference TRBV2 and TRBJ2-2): EPEVTQTPSHQVTQMGQEVILRCVPISNHLYFYWYRQILGQKVEFLVSFYNNEISEKSEIFDDQFSVERPDGSNFTLKIRSTKLEDSAMYFCASMPTRDDTGELFFGEGSRLTVL.

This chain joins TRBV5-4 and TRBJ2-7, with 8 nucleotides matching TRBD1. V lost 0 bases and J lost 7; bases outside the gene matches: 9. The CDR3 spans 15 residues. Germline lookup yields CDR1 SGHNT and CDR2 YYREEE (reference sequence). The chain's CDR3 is CASSLDRQGAREQYF. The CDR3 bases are TGTGCCAGCAGCTTGGATAGGCAGGGGGCGCGGGAGCAGTACTTC.

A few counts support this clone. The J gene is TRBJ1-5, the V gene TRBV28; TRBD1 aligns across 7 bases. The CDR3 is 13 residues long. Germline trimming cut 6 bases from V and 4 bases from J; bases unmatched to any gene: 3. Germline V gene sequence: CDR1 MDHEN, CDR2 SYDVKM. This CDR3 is CASRRGQNQPQHF. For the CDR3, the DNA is TGTGCCAGCAGACGGGGACAGAATCAGCCCCAGCATTTT.

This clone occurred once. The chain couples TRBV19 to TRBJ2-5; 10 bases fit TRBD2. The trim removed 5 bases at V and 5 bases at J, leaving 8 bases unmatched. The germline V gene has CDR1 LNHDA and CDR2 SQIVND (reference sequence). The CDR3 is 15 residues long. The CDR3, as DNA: TGTGCCAGTAGTGGAGCGGGAGGGGCGGGTGAGACCCAGTACTTC. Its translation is CASSGAGGAGETQYF.

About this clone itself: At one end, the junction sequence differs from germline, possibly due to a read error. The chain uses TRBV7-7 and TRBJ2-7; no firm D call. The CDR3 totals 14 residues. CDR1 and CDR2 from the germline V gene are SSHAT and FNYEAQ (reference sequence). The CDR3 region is CASSQKKEPWEQYF. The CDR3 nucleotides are TGTGCTAGCAGCCAGAAAAAGGAACCCTGGGAGCAGTACTTC.

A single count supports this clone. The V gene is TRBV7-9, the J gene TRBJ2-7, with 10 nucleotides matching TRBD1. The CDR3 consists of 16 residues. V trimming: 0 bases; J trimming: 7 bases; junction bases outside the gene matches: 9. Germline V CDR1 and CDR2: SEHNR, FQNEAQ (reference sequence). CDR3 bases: TGTGCCAGCAGCTTAGCGCTCGGGACAGGGGACAGTGAGCAGTACTTC. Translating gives CASSLALGTGDSEQYF.